This TCR beta chain is from a study of T cell repertoires in cytomegalovirus infection. Study background: Newly reported HLA-C-restricted and thoroughly characterized HLA-B-restricted CMV epitopes were employed. Public TCR beta signature analysis indicated the presence of both CMV infection and matching HLA type. Notes on the study in general: Clonotype analysis showed dominance of the ex vivo response by HLA-C-restricted CMV-specific TCR beta clonotypes. Cumulative frequency (of public TCR beta family members) identified carriers of CMV plus the relevant HLA.

This clonotype has a handful of counts. Its antigen is unidentified. TCRdb ran MiXCR on the reads and lists one entry per CDR3 protein. The sample shows 650,000 to 850,000 distinct CDR3 sequences, just under 30% of them seen only once. V was pared by 3 bases and J by 8 bases, with 7 bases between. CDR3 length: 11 residues. CDR1 is WNHNN and CDR2 is SYGVQD in the germline V gene (reference sequence). This TCR was sampled from a human donor in good health (CMV status not recorded). Some clones in this sample may be carry-over from other donors' samples. The sample was cultured CD8+ T cells from PBMCs, taken from culture after CMV antigen stimulation. The chain is built from TRBV10-1 and TRBJ1-1; no definite D call. CDR3 protein: CASSDGPEAFF. DNA of the CDR3: TGCGCCAGCAGTGATGGGCCAGAAGCTTTCTTT.